This T cell receptor beta chain was documented in a study of a mutant IDH1 vaccine in newly diagnosed glioma. As for the study in general: Previous care, which was radiotherapy, temozolomide, or both, most often involved both. Study-level points and caveats: Pseudoprogression appeared unlinked to shifts in leading peripheral T cell clonotypes. Vaccine-induced immune responses occurred in roughly 94% of patients.

To note about this clone: The target antigen is unknown.

Time point defined: week 35, safety follow-up. With topical imiquimod, each dose of the vaccine consisted of 300 ug of mutant IDH1 20-mer peptide. The astrocytomas were IDH1-mutant, ATRX-negative, and WHO grade 3 or 4. The protocol was immunoSEQ multiplex PCR, while the TCRdb copy is restricted to in-frame clones and leaves out a portion. The data show around 50,000 clones, 79% seen once. Trimming left V 6 bases short and J 5 bases short, with 19 bases between. Germline V lookup: CDR1 PRHDT, CDR2 FYEKMQ (reference sequence). There are 16 residues in the CDR3. The material sequenced was PBMCs, taken from a glioma patient whose treatment included an IDH1 peptide vaccine. The gene calls are TRBV13 and TRBJ2-2; possible D gene TRBD2, 5 bases. This sequence was found in a middle-aged man with glioma. The CDR3 nucleotides read TGTGCCAGCAGTCGTACGACGGGATATAGAACCGGGGAGCTGTTTTTT. Translated: CASSRTTGYRTGELFF.